This T cell receptor (beta chain) was identified during a study of Graves' ophthalmopathy and Graves' hyperthyroidism. Many counts were recorded for this clonotype. Its antigen is currently unknown. Transcripts of RNA were the source for amplifying TCR beta CDR3 regions. First-round RT-PCR with HTBI primers preceded a second-round multiplex PCR. TCRdb reprocessed the multiplex PCR reads with MiXCR, giving one entry per CDR3 protein. The profile shows 450,000 to 600,000 distinct CDR3 sequences, just under 40% of them singletons. The V and J ends lost 6 bases and 2 bases, in that order; junction bases with no gene match: 11. The germline V gene encodes CDR1 SGDLS and CDR2 YYNGEE. This CDR3 has 16 amino acids. The study's findings and limits: Between ophthalmopathy and stable hyperthyroidism, a 13-signature model drew a separation with roughly 85% sensitivity and 75% to 82% specificity. With 70.59% sensitivity and about 74% specificity, the model predicted ophthalmopathy progression.

If patients had other autoimmune diseases, uncontrolled infections, pregnancy or lactation, they were excluded. Serum thyroxine and TRAb, along with clinical symptoms, thyroid ultrasound and orbital computed tomography, were what diagnosis relied on. This TCR came from an adult man with Graves' hyperthyroidism. Specimen: peripheral blood or thyroid tissue (not recorded which). The chain combines TRBV9 with TRBJ2-5; 9 positions match TRBD1. CDR3 residues: CASTTGPGQGQETQYF. The CDR3 DNA follows: TGTGCCAGCACCACTGGACCGGGACAGGGACAAGAGACCCAGTACTTC.